A selection of T cell receptor beta chains follows, all from one sample in a study of cytomegalovirus exposure and HLA in healthy donors. Some clones are missing from TCRdb's copy, which holds only in-frame ones; the method was immunoSEQ multiplex PCR. Here the sample spans under 200,000 clones, approximately 82% being singletons. The sample was PBMCs. Receptors originate from a woman in her thirties or forties in good health and CMV-seropositive. CDR3s include the opening cysteine and the closing phenylalanine or tryptophan. D genes are given only for firm matches. Clone size is shown for a subset of rows, as once, few, many or a class of expanded clone.

j_gene: TRBJ2-5; abundance: NA; v_gene: TRBV18; d_gene: NA; CDR3nt: TGTGCCAGCTCACCACGGTCCGCGGGGAAGGGGCAAGAGACCCAGTACTTC; CDR3aa: CASSPRSAGKGQETQYF
j_gene: TRBJ2-3; abundance: few; v_gene: TRBV28; d_gene: TRBD1; CDR3nt: TGTGCCACCTCCAGGGACAGTGGTAAGGATACGCAGTATTTT; CDR3aa: CATSRDSGKDTQYF
j_gene: TRBJ2-1; abundance: NA; v_gene: TRBV4-3; d_gene: TRBD2; CDR3nt: TGCGCCAGCAGCCGCAGACTAGCGGGAGCCTACAATGAGCAGTTCTTC; CDR3aa: CASSRRLAGAYNEQFF
j_gene: TRBJ2-5; abundance: few; v_gene: TRBV7-7; d_gene: NA; CDR3nt: TGTGCTAGCAGCTTAGCACTTCCGGAGACCCAGTACTTC; CDR3aa: CASSLALPETQYF
j_gene: TRBJ1-2; abundance: NA; v_gene: TRBV7-3; d_gene: NA; CDR3nt: TGTGCCAGCAGCTTCGTGGGCACGTATGGCTACACCTTC; CDR3aa: CASSFVGTYGYTF
j_gene: TRBJ2-5; abundance: NA; v_gene: TRBV27; d_gene: NA; CDR3nt: TGTGCCAGCAGTTTCAGGACAGCCCAAGAGACCCAGTACTTC; CDR3aa: CASSFRTAQETQYF
j_gene: TRBJ1-2; abundance: NA; v_gene: TRBV7-2; d_gene: TRBD1; CDR3nt: TGTGCCAGCAGCCTAGACTCAGGGGGCTCCGTCTATGGCTACACCTTC; CDR3aa: CASSLDSGGSVYGYTF
j_gene: TRBJ2-3; abundance: few; v_gene: TRBV29-1; d_gene: TRBD2; CDR3nt: TGCAGCGCCCGCCCTCGTACCGAGCGGGAGTTAAATACGCAGTATTTT; CDR3aa: CSARPRTERELNTQYF
j_gene: TRBJ2-2; abundance: NA; v_gene: TRBV11-3; d_gene: TRBD2; CDR3nt: TGTGCCAGCAGCGCGAGACTAGCGGGAGCCAACACCGGGGAGCTGTTTTTT; CDR3aa: CASSARLAGANTGELFF
j_gene: TRBJ1-1; abundance: once; v_gene: TRBV5-1; d_gene: NA; CDR3nt: TGCGCCAGCAGCTTCGGCCTGGGGGCGAACACTGAAGCTTTCTTT; CDR3aa: CASSFGLGANTEAFF
j_gene: TRBJ2-1; abundance: NA; v_gene: TRBV5-4; d_gene: NA; CDR3nt: TGTGCCAGCAGCTTGGTCGGTAGCGGCAGGTATGAGCAGTTCTTC; CDR3aa: CASSLVGSGRYEQFF
j_gene: TRBJ2-7; abundance: NA; v_gene: TRBV27; d_gene: TRBD2; CDR3nt: TGTGCCAGCAGGCCTAGCGGGTACTACGAGCAGTACTTC; CDR3aa: CASRPSGYYEQYF
j_gene: TRBJ1-1; abundance: NA; v_gene: TRBV2; d_gene: NA; CDR3nt: TGTGCCAGCATGGCAGATATGAACACTGAAGCTTTCTTT; CDR3aa: CASMADMNTEAFF
j_gene: TRBJ2-5; abundance: once; v_gene: TRBV7-9; d_gene: TRBD1; CDR3nt: TGTGCCAGCAGCTTAAAGGGACAGGGAGAGACCCAGTACTTC; CDR3aa: CASSLKGQGETQYF
j_gene: TRBJ1-1; abundance: NA; v_gene: TRBV9; d_gene: TRBD1; CDR3nt: TGTGCCAGCAGCCCAAGGGACAGGGGTTTATGGGACACTGAAGCTTTCTTT; CDR3aa: CASSPRDRGLWDTEAFF
j_gene: TRBJ2-3; abundance: NA; v_gene: TRBV7-6; d_gene: TRBD2; CDR3nt: TGTGCCAGCAGCTTAGCGTTCGGGGCCAGCGGGAGGGCCTTGGGGACAGATACGCAGTATTTT; CDR3aa: CASSLAFGASGRALGTDTQYF
j_gene: TRBJ1-1; abundance: NA; v_gene: TRBV7-3; d_gene: NA; CDR3nt: TGTGCCAGCAGCTTATCAGGGGTTAACACTGAAGCTTTCTTT; CDR3aa: CASSLSGVNTEAFF
j_gene: TRBJ2-6; abundance: once; v_gene: TRBV28; d_gene: NA; CDR3nt: TGTGCCAGCAGGTTTCAGGGAATATACTCTGGGGCCAACGTCCTGACTTTC; CDR3aa: CASRFQGIYSGANVLTF
j_gene: TRBJ2-7; abundance: NA; v_gene: TRBV27; d_gene: NA; CDR3nt: TGTGCCAGCAGTTTATCTGCGGGACAGTACCACGAGCAGTACTTC; CDR3aa: CASSLSAGQYHEQYF
j_gene: TRBJ1-5; abundance: once; v_gene: TRBV5-6; d_gene: NA; CDR3nt: TGTGCCAGCAGCTTGGGGACAGTAGTCAGTCAGCCCCAGCATTTT; CDR3aa: CASSLGTVVSQPQHF
j_gene: TRBJ2-7; abundance: NA; v_gene: TRBV27; d_gene: TRBD1; CDR3nt: TGTGCCACCGGACGCGACAGGGGGACCTACGAGCAGTACTTC; CDR3aa: CATGRDRGTYEQYF
j_gene: TRBJ2-3; abundance: NA; v_gene: TRBV28; d_gene: TRBD2; CDR3nt: TGTGCCAGCAGTATCCGACTAGCGGGCACAGATACGCAGTATTTT; CDR3aa: CASSIRLAGTDTQYF
j_gene: TRBJ2-2; abundance: once; v_gene: TRBV28; d_gene: TRBD1; CDR3nt: TGTGCCAGCAGCCCCGAGGGGACAGGGAGGTCCGGGGAGCTGTTTTTT; CDR3aa: CASSPEGTGRSGELFF
j_gene: TRBJ2-1; abundance: NA; v_gene: TRBV28; d_gene: TRBD2; CDR3nt: TGTGCCAGCAGTTCACTAGCGGGTTACAATGAGCAGTTCTTC; CDR3aa: CASSSLAGYNEQFF
j_gene: TRBJ2-3; abundance: NA; v_gene: TRBV15; d_gene: TRBD2; CDR3nt: TGTGCCACCAGCAGAGCTGCGGGAGAGGCAGATACGCAGTATTTT; CDR3aa: CATSRAAGEADTQYF
j_gene: TRBJ1-1; abundance: few; v_gene: TRBV6-1; d_gene: TRBD1; CDR3nt: TGTGCCAGCACGGGGGACAGTCTCAACACTGAAGCTTTCTTT; CDR3aa: CASTGDSLNTEAFF
j_gene: TRBJ1-4; abundance: NA; v_gene: TRBV10-3; d_gene: NA; CDR3nt: TGTGCCATCAGTGATGACAGCTATAATGAAAAACTGTTTTTT; CDR3aa: CAISDDSYNEKLFF
j_gene: TRBJ2-6; abundance: NA; v_gene: TRBV14; d_gene: TRBD1; CDR3nt: TGTGCCAGCAGTCCGACAGGGGGCATTTCTGGGGCCAACGTCCTGACTTTC; CDR3aa: CASSPTGGISGANVLTF
j_gene: TRBJ2-1; abundance: NA; v_gene: TRBV29-1; d_gene: NA; CDR3nt: TGCAGCGTTGAAGACCAGGATGAGCAGTTCTTC; CDR3aa: CSVEDQDEQFF